Listed here is a single T cell receptor (beta chain). Only a few counts were recorded for this clonotype. This receptor's antigen is unknown. No clone much larger than this one lies a single base away; base qualities are absent. The data were obtained in a study of T cells after yellow fever vaccination (dated by TCRdb to between 2018 and 2021). Regarding the study in general: The SMART-Seq v4 Ultra Low Input RNA kit was used to prepare libraries from fractions with low cell numbers. To follow T-cell clones before and after primary and booster YFV17D yellow fever vaccination, bulk TCR alpha and beta repertoires were sequenced over time. Two healthy male donors, one aged 18 to 30 and one aged 30 to 40 years, were included in the cohort. Blood was collected at multiple timepoints before and after primary and secondary immunization, and bulk PBMC replicates and cell subsets were isolated.

The treatment or condition label, read with the paper, signifies: live attenuated yellow fever vaccine strain. PBMCs were isolated from peripheral blood using a standard Ficoll-Paque protocol. CD4 and CD8 T-cell fractions were isolated with Dynabeads CD4 and CD8 positive selection kits. TriZol was used to extract RNA from bulk PBMCs, CD4 and CD8 fractions, and dextramer-positive and dextramer-negative fractions. The trim is 0 bases for V and 5 bases for J, with a gap of 11 bases between the germline ends. The germline V gene specifies SGHRS as CDR1 and YFSETQ as CDR2. The CDR3 numbers 14 residues from cysteine through phenylalanine. This entry keeps only the CDR3 DNA: 42 bases, framed from base 1. TCRdb shows the sequencer as Illumina NovaSeq 6000. TCR cDNA was synthesized by 5'RACE template switching, which introduced a universal primer site and unique molecular identifiers. Priming of cDNA synthesis was performed from both the TCR alpha and TCR beta constant segments. Libraries were amplified in two PCR steps, with sample barcodes and sequencing adapters added in the second step. Libraries were sequenced on Illumina HiSeq 2500 (2x100 bp) or NovaSeq (2x150 bp). Per the authors' processing: MIGEC handled demultiplexing of reads and collapsing into UMI consensus sequences, while MiXCR performed V(D)J alignment. Clonotypes responding to the vaccine were identified with edgeR on replicate PBMC samples, with the criteria of FDR below 0.01 and a log2 fold change above 5 up to day 15. Each bulk clonotype was labeled CD4 or CD8 based on which sequenced repertoire, CD4 or CD8, contained the clonotype at higher abundance. TCRdb took the public reads, trimmed them with fastp at Q25, ran MiXCR for clone calling and kept in-frame beta chains. Rows matching on CDR3 protein sequence are summarized as one entry with the most common DNA and genes. These V and J calls are TCRdb output, not the study's own analysis. The sample table contains some 120,000 distinct CDR3 sequences; only one count was recorded for over 12% of them. The ten largest make up more than 40% of the sample.

Points the paper makes about the study in general: Most clones expanded after primary vaccination were re-detected after the booster (almost 98% of CD4 and 88% of CD8), suggesting broad memory maintenance. Because the study included only a couple of donors, the extent to which the findings can be generalized is limited. Compared with the primary T-cell response, the secondary T-cell response was weaker but faster, peaking on day 5 rather than day 15. A small share of clonotypes occurred in both CD4 and CD8 compartments, likely arising from convergent recombination. Because abundant contaminating clonotypes from the bulk population could be contained in FACS-sorted repertoires, computational filtering was required.

This sequence originates from a man between 18 and 35 years old who received the YFV17D yellow fever vaccine. Sequences were derived from CD8+ T cells sorted from PBMCs, sampled 5 days after the yellow fever booster vaccination. The rearrangement combines TRBV5-1 with TRBJ2-5; matching of 5 bases hints at TRBD2 as the D gene. The CDR3 sequence is CASSLGLALETQYF. DNA sequence: TGCGCCAGCAGCTTGGGGCTAGCTTTGGAGACCCAGTACTTC.